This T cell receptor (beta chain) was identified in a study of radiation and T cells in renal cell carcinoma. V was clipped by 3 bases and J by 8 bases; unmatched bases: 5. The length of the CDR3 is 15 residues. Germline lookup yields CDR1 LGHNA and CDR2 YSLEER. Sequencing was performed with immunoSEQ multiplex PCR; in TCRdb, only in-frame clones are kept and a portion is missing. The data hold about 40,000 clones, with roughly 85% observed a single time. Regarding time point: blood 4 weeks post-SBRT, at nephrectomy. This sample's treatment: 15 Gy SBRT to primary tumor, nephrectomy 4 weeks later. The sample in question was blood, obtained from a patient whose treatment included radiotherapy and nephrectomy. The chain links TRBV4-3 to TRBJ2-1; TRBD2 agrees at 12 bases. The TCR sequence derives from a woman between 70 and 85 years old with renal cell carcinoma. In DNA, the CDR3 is TGCGCCAGCAGCCACTCTAGCGGGAGGGCCTATGAGCAGTTCTTC. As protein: CASSHSSGRAYEQFF.